Given below is one T cell receptor beta chain in context. The sample is drawn from a study of OX40 agonist ivuxolimab in advanced cancers. The germline gives CDR1 MNHEY, CDR2 SVGAGI. The germline V and J ends were trimmed by 0 bases and 1 base, with 11 bases remaining between them. This CDR3 region has 16 residues. Generated by immunoSEQ multiplex PCR, the TCRdb table keeps only in-frame clones and is missing some. The sample consists of 45,000 to 60,000 clones, over 75% of them appearing once. This sequence joins TRBV6-5 and TRBJ2-3, with D possibly TRBD2 on 5 matching bases. This sample comprised CD4+ or CD8+ T cells sorted from blood, obtained in a trial of the OX40 agonist ivuxolimab. This TCR derives from an adult with an advanced solid tumor such as melanoma, head and neck, liver or kidney cancer. DNA for the CDR3: TGTGCCAGCAGTTACTCGAGATGGCGGGGCACAGATACGCAGTATTTT. Protein: CASSYSRWRGTDTQYF.